This T cell receptor beta chain originates from a study of cytomegalovirus exposure and HLA in healthy donors. These donors were members of the roughly 110-subject validation cohort, a group separate from the approximately 670-subject first cohort. The germline V and J ends were trimmed by 11 bases and 2 bases, with 17 bases remaining between them. CDR3 length equals 14 residues. CDR1 and CDR2 (germline): ENHRY, SYGVKD. Study observations and caveats: Cytomegalovirus association was assigned to approximately 180 TCR beta chains. Testing in vitro showed a few CMV-associated chains specific for CMV antigens.

Note on this clone: No antigen is known for it.

TCRdb keeps only in-frame clones here, not all; method: immunoSEQ multiplex PCR. The sample lists about 130,000 clones; over 80% were seen once. The receptor was isolated from a woman in her thirties in good health and CMV-seropositive. Sequenced: PBMCs. The V and J genes are TRBV10-3 and TRBJ2-3; a weak D match, TRBD2 (6 bases). The CDR3 loop is CAHSPAGSTDTQYF. As DNA, the CDR3 is TGTGCCCATTCGCCCGCGGGATCCACAGATACGCAGTATTTT.